This entry lists 17 T cell receptor beta chains sequenced from one sample in a study of a mutant IDH1 vaccine in newly diagnosed glioma (dated by TCRdb to 2020 to 2023). The intended sense of this specimen's time point label: week 47, end of study. Each vaccine dose, consisting of 300 ug of a 20-mer mutant IDH1 peptide in Montanide, was administered subcutaneously with topical imiquimod. Library generation was performed with the immunoSEQ multiplex PCR assay. The table was pulled from immuneACCESS by TCRdb, which kept in-frame rearrangements only. Such tables lose some clones; where checked, under half of the loss comes from unresolved V genes, and the rest has no known cause. The sample records around 84,000 clones, approximately 75% of which are singletons. The top ten hold more than 4.5% of the sample. The antigens for these receptors are not known. Source: PBMCs, taken from a glioma patient whose treatment included an IDH1 peptide vaccine. The receptors were sampled from a middle-aged man with glioma.

This clone was counted only a few times. The chain employs TRBV7-3 and TRBJ2-6; perhaps TRBD2 as D (5 bases). Per germline, CDR1 SGHTA and CDR2 FQGTGA. Trimming pared 0 bases from V and 0 bases from J, leaving 12 bases between. The CDR3 sequence is 18 residues long. For the CDR3, the DNA is TGTGCCAGCAGCTTAACATTGATTGGGAGCTCTGGGGCCAACGTCCTGACTTTC. Protein sequence: CASSLTLIGSSGANVLTF.

The CDR3 DNA reads as TGTGCCAGCAGCTTACGGGAAGCGGGGGGGCCGGGAGATACGCAGTATTTT. It yields the protein CASSLREAGGPGDTQYF. The rearrangement joins TRBV7-8 to TRBJ2-3; 10 positions match TRBD2. The V gene's germline CDR1 is SGHVS and CDR2 FQNEAQ. The trim removed 2 bases at V and 5 bases at J, leaving 10 bases unmatched. This CDR3 is built from 17 residues.

The chain links TRBV7-4 to TRBJ2-5; D remains ambiguous. The CDR3 covers 12 residues. Germline V gives CDR1 SGHVT, CDR2 SQSDAQ. Trimming removed 8 bases at V and 3 bases at J, with 10 bases between. CDR3 sequence: CASSILEETQYF. Here the CDR3 DNA reads TGTGCCAGCTCGATCCTCGAAGAGACCCAGTACTTC.

This chain joins TRBV6-1 and TRBJ2-1; perhaps TRBD2 as D (5 bases). The germline V gene encodes CDR1 MNHNS and CDR2 SASEGT. Trimming took 1 base from V and 9 from J, leaving 7 bases between them. This CDR3 is built from 12 residues. The CDR3 region has the DNA TGTGCCAGCAGTGAAGAGCGGCTTGAGCAGTTCTTC. Its protein product is CASSEERLEQFF.

The chain is built from TRBV11-2 and TRBJ2-3; unclear D gene. V was clipped by 5 bases and J by 4 bases, with 7 bases between them. This CDR3 comprises 12 residues. The germline CDR1 and CDR2 sequences are SGHAT and FQNNGV. The CDR3 loop reads CASSLPADTQYF. For the CDR3, the DNA is TGTGCCAGCAGCCTTCCGGCAGATACGCAGTATTTT.

The V and J genes are TRBV30 and TRBJ2-7; unclear D gene. The germline CDR1 and CDR2 sequences are GTSNPN and SVGIG (reference sequence). This CDR3 is 15 amino acids long. V was cut by 4 bases and J by 0 bases, with 16 bases left in between. The DNA of the CDR3 is TGTGCCTGGAACACCCGAGGAGAAAGCTCCTACGAGCAGTACTTC. Translation: CAWNTRGESSYEQYF.

The rearrangement uses TRBV6-1 and TRBJ2-5; the D gene could be TRBD1 or TRBD2 (5 bases each). CDR1 is MNHNS and CDR2 is SASEGT in the germline V gene. Trimming pared 1 base from V and 5 bases from J, leaving 11 bases between. This CDR3 comprises 14 residues. This chain's CDR3 is CASSEEGTRETQYF. CDR3 DNA sequence: TGTGCCAGCAGTGAAGAGGGGACCCGCGAGACCCAGTACTTC.

At least ten counts were recorded for this clone. The chain carries TRBV6-4 and TRBJ1-2; unclear D gene. The CDR3 is 14 residues long. In germline, CDR1 is MRHNA, CDR2 SNTAGT. The V and J ends lost 2 bases and 4 bases respectively, with 11 bases between them. CDR3 DNA: TGTGCCAGCAGTGACACCGGACGGCCCTATGGCTACACCTTC. It codes for CASSDTGRPYGYTF.

The chain uses TRBV6-1 and TRBJ1-4, with D uncertain. V was trimmed by 8 bases and J by 4 bases, leaving 14 bases between them. CDR3 size: 14 residues. Germline-derived CDR1 and CDR2 are MNHNS and SASEGT. CDR3 DNA: TGTGCCAGCGGCTCCAGGTCTCTTAATGAAAAACTGTTTTTT. Protein product: CASGSRSLNEKLFF.

Only one count was recorded for this clone. The genes are TRBV11-3 and TRBJ2-3, with 7 bases identical to TRBD2. V shed 1 base and J 1 base; nucleotides not matched to a gene: 2. There are 15 residues in the CDR3. The germline CDR1 and CDR2 sequences are SGHNT and YENEEA. The DNA of the CDR3 is TGTGCCAGCAGCTTAGGCGGGGGAGGCACAGATACGCAGTATTTT. Its translation: CASSLGGGGTDTQYF.

V gene TRBV2 combines with J gene TRBJ2-1, with no clear D. Germline loops: CDR1 SNHLY, CDR2 FYNNEI. With 6 bases removed from V and 0 bases from J, the gap between germline ends came to 0 bases. The CDR3 is 11 amino acids. DNA for the CDR3: TGTGCCAGCAGCTCCTACAATGAGCAGTTCTTC. The encoded protein is CASSSYNEQFF.

This clone was counted a few times. The rearrangement joins TRBV9 to TRBJ2-6; no clear D. The length of the CDR3 is 15 residues. Deletions cut 3 bases from V and 0 bases from J, with 7 bases between. Germline V gene sequence: CDR1 SGDLS, CDR2 YYNGEE. The CDR3 DNA reads as TGTGCCAGCAGCGATGGGGACTCTGGGGCCAACGTCCTGACTTTC. Its protein product is CASSDGDSGANVLTF.

The chain combines TRBV18 with TRBJ2-4; maybe TRBD1 (5 bases). The CDR3 length is 15 residues. Germline CDR1 KGHSH, CDR2 LQKENI. V was shortened by 4 bases and J by 0 bases, with 10 bases between the two germline ends. The CDR3 DNA sequence: TGTGCCAGCTCACTCAGGGTACTAGCCAAAAACATTCAGTACTTC. Its translation is CASSLRVLAKNIQYF. The whole variable domain, remainder taken from reference TRBV18 and TRBJ2-4, is NAGVMQNPRHLVRRRGQEARLRCSPMKGHSHVYWYRQLPEEGLKFMVYLQKENIIDESGMPKERFSAEFPKEGPSILRIQQVVRGDSAAYFCASSLRVLAKNIQYFGAGTRLSVL.

The chain couples TRBV11-2 to TRBJ2-5; TRBD2 matches 8 bases. The CDR3 has 15 residues. Germline CDR1 SGHAT, CDR2 FQNNGV. The V gene end was trimmed by 3 bases and the J gene end by 2 bases; junction bases not matched to a gene: 5. The CDR3 DNA follows: TGTGCCAGCAGCTTGGAACGGGGGGGGCAAGAGACCCAGTACTTC. Amino acids: CASSLERGGQETQYF.

V is TRBV19 and J is TRBJ2-5, with 10 bases aligning to TRBD2. With the DNA end fitting TRBJ2-7 better, the J assignment may be wrong. Germline V gives CDR1 LNHDA, CDR2 SQIVND (reference sequence). CDR3 length: 15 amino acids. For the CDR3, the DNA is TGTGCCAGTAGCAAGACTAGCGGGCCCTTCACCGAGCAGTACTTC. Protein sequence: CASSKTSGPFTEQYF.

This rearrangement joins TRBV2 to TRBJ2-6; the D is unclear. Between the trimmed V and J ends, which lost 2 bases and 4 bases, there was a span of 12 bases. CDR3 length: 16 amino acids. CDR1 and CDR2 from the germline V gene are SNHLY and FYNNEI. The CDR3 loop is CASSESPGYGANVLTF. CDR3 nucleotide sequence: TGTGCCAGCAGTGAATCCCCAGGATACGGGGCCAACGTCCTGACTTTC.

V usage is TRBV28 and J usage is TRBJ2-7; tentatively, D is TRBD2 (5 bases). Trimming shortened V by 3 bases and J by 3 bases, and 12 bases separated the two germline ends. Germline CDR1 and CDR2: MDHEN and SYDVKM. This CDR3 comprises 14 residues. CDR3 sequence reads: CASSFSGIGYEQYF. CDR3 DNA sequence: TGTGCCAGCAGTTTTTCGGGGATTGGCTACGAGCAGTACTTC.